A selection of T cell receptor beta chains follows, all from one sample in a study of T cell changes during pregnancy in multiple sclerosis. Profiling relied on immunoSEQ multiplex PCR, and the TCRdb table lists in-frame clones only, not all of them. The table lists some 94,000 clones, roughly 90% of them singletons, with 1.5% to 2% in the top ten. Sample: peripheral blood, taken in the first trimester of pregnancy. Receptors were obtained from a female donor in good health, enrolled as a control in a pregnancy study. Each CDR3 is given with its conserved first and last residue. The D gene is left open where the match is weak. Not every row has a clone size; where given, it reads once, few, many or a size class.

V: TRBV18
D: NA
J: TRBJ2-7
size: NA
length: 14
CDR3: CASSPLDTNYEQYF
DNA: TGTGCCAGCTCCCCGCTGGACACGAACTACGAGCAGTACTTC

V: TRBV28
D: NA
J: TRBJ2-7
size: NA
length: 13
CDR3: CASSLRGTYEQYF
DNA: TGTGCCAGCAGCCTCCGGGGGACCTACGAGCAGTACTTC

V: TRBV19
D: TRBD1
J: TRBJ1-5
size: few
length: 15
CDR3: CASSRQGAETQPQHF
DNA: TGTGCCAGTAGTCGACAGGGGGCCGAGACTCAGCCCCAGCATTTT

V: TRBV18
D: NA
J: TRBJ2-7
size: NA
length: 15
CDR3: CASSPPVTSYREQYF
DNA: TGTGCCAGCTCACCACCGGTTACTTCCTACCGTGAGCAGTACTTC

V: TRBV4-3
D: NA
J: TRBJ2-7
size: NA
length: 15
CDR3: CASSQDRNSIYEQYF
DNA: TGCGCCAGCAGCCAAGATCGGAACAGCATCTACGAGCAGTACTTC

V: TRBV4-1
D: TRBD1
J: TRBJ1-2
size: NA
length: 16
CDR3: CASSQGGTGGVSGYTF
DNA: TGCGCCAGCAGCCAAGGGGGGACAGGGGGCGTGAGTGGCTACACCTTC

V: TRBV4-3
D: TRBD1
J: TRBJ1-2
size: NA
length: 15
CDR3: CASSLREGQGSGYTF
DNA: TGCGCCAGCAGCCTAAGGGAGGGACAGGGGTCTGGCTACACCTTC

V: TRBV30
D: TRBD1
J: TRBJ2-7
size: NA
length: 14
CDR3: CAWSVRGQSYEQYF
DNA: TGTGCCTGGAGTGTACGGGGACAGTCCTACGAGCAGTACTTC

V: TRBV4-3
D: NA
J: TRBJ1-1
size: once
length: 13
CDR3: CASSPQMNTEAFF
DNA: TGCGCCAGCAGCCCACAGATGAACACTGAAGCTTTCTTT

V: TRBV15
D: TRBD1
J: TRBJ1-2
size: once
length: 15
CDR3: CATSRTTGVIDGYTF
DNA: TGTGCCACCAGCCGAACGACAGGGGTGATTGACGGCTACACCTTC

V: TRBV7-2
D: NA
J: TRBJ2-3
size: few
length: 16
CDR3: CASSLWHMRSTDTQYF
DNA: TGTGCCAGCAGCTTATGGCATATGAGGAGCACAGATACGCAGTATTTT

V: TRBV7-2
D: NA
J: TRBJ2-3
size: NA
length: 13
CDR3: CASSLERTDTQYF
DNA: TGTGCCAGCAGCTTAGAGCGCACAGATACGCAGTATTTT

V: TRBV27
D: NA
J: TRBJ1-2
size: NA
length: 14
CDR3: CASSLRSGIYGYTF
DNA: TGTGCCAGCAGTTTAAGATCAGGGATCTATGGCTACACCTTC

V: TRBV9
D: NA
J: TRBJ1-2
size: NA
length: 15
CDR3: CASSGGGAWGLGYTF
DNA: TGTGCCAGCAGCGGAGGGGGGGCCTGGGGACTTGGCTACACCTTC

V: TRBV9
D: NA
J: TRBJ1-1
size: NA
length: 14
CDR3: CASSPWRENTEAFF
DNA: TGTGCCAGCAGCCCTTGGAGGGAGAACACTGAAGCTTTCTTT

V: TRBV30
D: NA
J: TRBJ1-1
size: NA
length: 13
CDR3: CAWSLGGSTEAFF
DNA: TGTGCCTGGTCGCTCGGGGGGAGCACTGAAGCTTTCTTT